The sequence of this T cell receptor beta chain was determined in a study of patients and donors after allogeneic stem cell transplantation. One entry per CDR3 protein results from TCRdb running MiXCR on the RT-PCR reads. The sample has approximately 410,000 distinct CDR3 sequences, more than 15% seen once; the top ten hold less than 8.5%. The CDR3 runs 13 residues. CDR1 and CDR2 (germline): SGHKS, YYEKEE (reference sequence). Deletions cut 5 bases from V and 6 bases from J, with 15 bases between. The V gene is TRBV5-5, the J gene TRBJ2-7; unclear D gene. The sequenced sample consisted of blood, either unsorted or a sorted T cell fraction (not recorded which). This TCR came from a human donor who was either an allogeneic HSCT recipient or a stem cell or donor lymphocyte infusion donor (not recorded which). It is not recorded whose cells these are; they may come from a transplant donor. DNA for the CDR3: TGTGCCAGCAGGGTCCGTTATGGAAGCGAGCAGTACTTC. As protein: CASRVRYGSEQYF. Looking up the rest from reference TRBV5-5 and TRBJ2-7 gives the full variable domain: DAGVTQSPTHLIKTRGQQVTLRCSPISGHKSVSWYQQVLGQGPQFIFQYYEKEERGRGNFPDRFSARQFPNYSSELNVNALLLGDSALYLCASRVRYGSEQYFGPGTRLTVT.